A selection of T cell receptor beta chains follows, all from one sample in a study of PD-L1 blockade in urothelial cancer. Sequencing used immunoSEQ multiplex PCR; TCRdb keeps in-frame clones, though not all of them. The repertoire has roughly 120,000 clones, more than 85% of them found once; the top ten carry 3% to 4%. The sequenced sample was PBMCs, obtained around atezolizumab (anti-PD-L1) treatment. Receptors originate from a man in his 60s with urothelial cancer. The CDR3 runs from the conserved cysteine through the conserved F or W. The order of the fields is CDR3 DNA, CDR3 protein, V gene, clone size, J gene, D gene, CDR3 length. D genes are given only for firm matches. The listing skips clone size in some rows; elsewhere it reads once, few, many or a size class.

TGTGCCAGCACCCCCTCAGGGGCTAACACTGAAGCTTTCTTT,CASTPSGANTEAFF,TRBV7-2,-,TRBJ1-1,-,14
TGTGCCAGCAGTTTTAAGTTTCGGGAATCCTACGAGCAGTACTTC,CASSFKFRESYEQYF,TRBV28,-,TRBJ2-7,-,15
TGTGCCAGCAGCTTAGACAGGAACACTGAAGCTTTCTTT,CASSLDRNTEAFF,TRBV11-1,-,TRBJ1-1,-,13
TGTGCCAGCAGCGCCCTCCCTAGCGGGATGGGCGCCAATGAGCAGTTCTTC,CASSALPSGMGANEQFF,TRBV9,-,TRBJ2-1,TRBD2,17
TGTGCCAGCAGCCCGGGGAATGGAAACCAAGAGACCCAGTACTTC,CASSPGNGNQETQYF,TRBV9,-,TRBJ2-5,-,15
TGTGCCAGCAGTAGGACTAGCGGGGGGGCCCCAGATACGCAGTATTTT,CASSRTSGGAPDTQYF,TRBV27,-,TRBJ2-3,TRBD2,16
TGTGCCAGCAGCTGGTTACTAGCTTATGAGCAGTTCTTC,CASSWLLAYEQFF,TRBV5-6,-,TRBJ2-1,-,13
TGTGCCAGCAGTTTTGCCCGAGTAGCCTACGAGCAGTACTTC,CASSFARVAYEQYF,TRBV2,-,TRBJ2-7,-,14
TGTGCCAGCAGTTCCCTGGACAGGGTGTGGGCAGATACGCAGTATTTT,CASSSLDRVWADTQYF,TRBV27,once,TRBJ2-3,TRBD1,16
TGTGCCAGCAGCCAAGGGCAGGGTTATGAGACCCAGTACTTC,CASSQGQGYETQYF,TRBV14,once,TRBJ2-5,-,14
TGTGCCAGCAGTTACGGGGAGATCTCCTATGGCTACACCTTC,CASSYGEISYGYTF,TRBV6-5,-,TRBJ1-2,-,14
TGTGCCAGCAGCGAGAGCGGGGGGGCCTACAATGAGCAGTTCTTC,CASSESGGAYNEQFF,TRBV7-3,-,TRBJ2-1,TRBD2,15
TGTGCCAGCAGCTCCTTACTCAGGGGCAGCAATCAGCCCCAGCATTTT,CASSSLLRGSNQPQHF,TRBV5-6,few,TRBJ1-5,-,16
TGTGCCAGCAGCTTACTAATTGACGAGCAGTACTTC,CASSLLIDEQYF,TRBV11-2,-,TRBJ2-7,-,12
TGTGCCAGCAGCTTGGCCGGGGGGGGCTATACGCAGTATTTT,CASSLAGGGYTQYF,TRBV5-5,-,TRBJ2-3,TRBD2,14
TGTGCCAGCAGTTTACGGGTGGGGGGGTTCTACAATGAGCAGTTCTTC,CASSLRVGGFYNEQFF,TRBV28,once,TRBJ2-1,TRBD2,16
TGTGCCAGCAGCTTGGAAGGGAGGGTAGTCTATGGCTACACCTTC,CASSLEGRVVYGYTF,TRBV5-5,once,TRBJ1-2,-,15
TGTGCCAGCAGCTCTTCGCCTACTCCCTCTGGAAACACCATATATTTT,CASSSSPTPSGNTIYF,TRBV5-6,-,TRBJ1-3,-,16
TGTGCCAGCAGCCCAGAAGGGAGCGTGAGTCAAGAGACCCAGTACTTC,CASSPEGSVSQETQYF,TRBV7-9,-,TRBJ2-5,-,16
TGTGCCAGCTCACCCCTTCCCTCGGGAGACGAGCAGTACTTC,CASSPLPSGDEQYF,TRBV18,-,TRBJ2-7,-,14
TGTGCCAGCTCACCGGTGCGGGACCGCTCTGGAAACACCATATATTTT,CASSPVRDRSGNTIYF,TRBV18,-,TRBJ1-3,-,16
TGTGCCAGCAGTGATGAGGTAGCAGATACGCAGTATTTT,CASSDEVADTQYF,TRBV2,-,TRBJ2-3,-,13
TGTGCCAGCAGTACCGCACTAGCGGCCAACGTCGGGGAGCTGTTTTTT,CASSTALAANVGELFF,TRBV28,-,TRBJ2-2,TRBD2,16
TGCGCCAGCAGCCCAGTTTCGGGGAAAGAGACCCAGTACTTC,CASSPVSGKETQYF,TRBV5-1,-,TRBJ2-5,-,14
TGCGCCAGCAGCTTTACGACAGGGAGGAACAGAGAGCAGTTCTTC,CASSFTTGRNREQFF,TRBV5-1,once,TRBJ2-1,-,15
TGTGCCAGCTCACAAAGGACAGGGTTCACCGGGGAGCTGTTTTTT,CASSQRTGFTGELFF,TRBV18,-,TRBJ2-2,TRBD1,15
TGTGCCAGCAGTAGGGACTCGGAAGAGACCCAGTACTTC,CASSRDSEETQYF,TRBV6-1,-,TRBJ2-5,-,13
TGTGCCAGTAGTACCCTTTCGGGAGAAGTGGTCAATGAGCAGTTCTTC,CASSTLSGEVVNEQFF,TRBV19,-,TRBJ2-1,-,16
TGCGCCAGCAGCCGGGGCAGCGGGAGGGCCTTGGGACAAGGTGAGCAGTTCTTC,CASSRGSGRALGQGEQFF,TRBV5-1,-,TRBJ2-1,TRBD2,18
TGTGCCAGCACCTTTAGATCGGGGACAGGGGCCTCTGGGGCCAACGTCCTGACTTTC,CASTFRSGTGASGANVLTF,TRBV7-2,-,TRBJ2-6,TRBD1,19
TGTGCCAGCAATAGTGACAGGGGGAATGGCTACACCTTC,CASNSDRGNGYTF,TRBV2,few,TRBJ1-2,TRBD1,13
TGTGCCAGCAGCTTTAACAGGGGCACCGGGGAGCTGTTTTTT,CASSFNRGTGELFF,TRBV7-8,-,TRBJ2-2,TRBD1,14
TGTGCCAGCAGTTTACTAAACTACGAGCAGTACTTC,CASSLLNYEQYF,TRBV28,-,TRBJ2-7,-,12
TGTGCCAGCAGCTCCTTTTTGGGGGCGGCCAACTATGGCTACACCTTC,CASSSFLGAANYGYTF,TRBV7-2,once,TRBJ1-2,-,16
TGTGCCAGCAGCTTAGCGACAGGGGGAGAGACCCAGTACTTC,CASSLATGGETQYF,TRBV7-6,-,TRBJ2-5,TRBD1,14
TGTGCCAGCAGCTCGGGACTAGCTCTCGAGCAGTACTTC,CASSSGLALEQYF,TRBV7-6,-,TRBJ2-7,TRBD2,13
TGTGCCAGCAGCTTAGCGACTTACACAGATACGCAGTATTTT,CASSLATYTDTQYF,TRBV7-8,-,TRBJ2-3,-,14
TGTGCCAGCAGCCCCATCGGGGGGGAGCAGTACTTC,CASSPIGGEQYF,TRBV5-4,-,TRBJ2-7,TRBD2,12
TGTGCCAGCAAGGGACAGAGCAATCAGCCCCAGCATTTT,CASKGQSNQPQHF,TRBV6-1,-,TRBJ1-5,TRBD1,13
TGTGCCAGCAGCTCCCCCACTAGCGGGACGTGGTTGGAGACCCAGTACTTC,CASSSPTSGTWLETQYF,TRBV5-6,-,TRBJ2-5,TRBD2,17
TGTGCCAGCAGCCCTTCGGGGGGAGCGGTCTGGGATACGCAGTATTTT,CASSPSGGAVWDTQYF,TRBV7-2,-,TRBJ2-3,TRBD2,16
TGTGCCACCTCCCGGGACTCTAAAGCGGGGGAGCTGTTTTTT,CATSRDSKAGELFF,TRBV19,once,TRBJ2-2,-,14
TGTGCCAGCAGGTTGTTGAGCGGGGGATCAGATACGCAGTATTTT,CASRLLSGGSDTQYF,TRBV19,-,TRBJ2-3,TRBD2,15
TGCGCCAGCAGCCAAGAAGGGCGGGGGGGCTCCTACAATGAGCAGTTCTTC,CASSQEGRGGSYNEQFF,TRBV4-3,-,TRBJ2-1,TRBD2,17
TGTGCCAGCTCACCACGGTCCGGGATCGAGCAGTACTTC,CASSPRSGIEQYF,TRBV18,-,TRBJ2-7,-,13
TGTGCCAGCAGCCTTACGGGGCGGGGTAGCAATCAGCCCCAGCATTTT,CASSLTGRGSNQPQHF,TRBV11-3,-,TRBJ1-5,-,16
TGTGCCAGCCGAAGAGGGGCAGGGAGGCCCCAAGAGACCCAGTACTTC,CASRRGAGRPQETQYF,TRBV11-2,-,TRBJ2-5,-,16
TGTGCCAGCAGTACCCCGACAGGAACCAGCTATGGCTACACCTTC,CASSTPTGTSYGYTF,TRBV6-6,-,TRBJ1-2,-,15
TGTGCCAGCAGTGGGACAGGGGGAAACACCATATATTTT,CASSGTGGNTIYF,TRBV6-5,-,TRBJ1-3,TRBD1,13